This TCR beta chain was sequenced for a study of cytomegalovirus exposure and HLA in healthy donors listed by TCRdb under 2017. Regarding the research as a whole: In an earlier analysis of around 540 of the donors, about 270 Gb of sequence data and approximately 120 million unique TCR beta sequences from 180 million or so T cells were reported. Roughly 300 gigabases of sequencing data and approximately 93 million unique TCR sequences were included in an early release covering several hundred HLA-typed donors. Among the approximately 400 genotyped donors, more than 70% belonged to the genetic ancestry cluster associated with self-reported Caucasian donors. The study was designed to test whether signatures of past pathogen exposure could be identified by cataloging public T cell receptors. The T cell repertoires of 550 to 850 subjects were profiled by immunosequencing and related to cytomegalovirus serostatus. Along with the approximately 650-subject first cohort, a separate validation cohort of some 130 different subjects was used. To predict cytomegalovirus infection status, the study brought together high-throughput TCR immunosequencing, statistical association of individual TCRs with disease status, and machine learning. A later analysis re-examined previously published TCR beta repertoires from more than 600 donors and added high-resolution HLA genotyping to investigate patterns of TCR occurrence. Rather than drawing on any new phenotypic data, the later analysis identified candidate immune exposures from TCR beta sequences and the way those sequences occurred across donors. In an earlier analysis of 500 to 650 of the donors, high-throughput TCR beta sequencing was used to judge whether each TCR beta V gene segment behaved as functional or pseudogenic. Alongside the repertoire data, information on donor age, sex, ethnicity and CMV serostatus was compiled. A later genetic analysis took genome-wide SNP genotypes for about 65% of the 666 donors and used that subset as a discovery cohort. Every discovery cohort repertoire had been produced on one sequencing platform. HLA typing covered class I and class II loci at four-digit resolution. Typing coverage differed by locus: A, B, C, DRB1 and DQB1 were typed in about 620-640 donors, DQA1 in roughly 510, DPA1 in approximately 610, and DPB1 in just under 490. Roughly 5 DR-DQ haplotypes were treated as single units for association and clustering because of strong linkage in the cohort. Among a few hundred genotyped donors of the cohort, an average of around 240,000 unique TCR beta nucleotide sequences were sequenced per donor, around 18% of them non-productive. General findings and caveats noted by the study authors: Linkage disequilibrium might explain the correlated functional status among segregating V segments, but an unknown experimental factor could not be excluded. Because HLA typing was unavailable for some donors at each locus, only the typed subset was used in association tests. Roughly uniform sequencing depth across donors was assumed in presence/absence analyses, although this assumption may not hold. In a later analysis, TCR association rates were found to vary across HLA loci, with the most associated TCRs seen for DRB1 alleles and the fewest for HLA-C alleles. A later analysis reported that several top co-occurrence clusters appeared linked to parvovirus B19, influenza, CMV and Epstein-Barr virus. Compared with equally common non-associated chains, HLA-associated TCR beta chains in a later analysis were more clonally expanded and had lower generation probabilities. According to a later genetic analysis, donors in an Asian-associated ancestry cluster had fewer N-insertions in productive TCRs than the approximately 700-donor mean. When HLA alleles, especially DR and DQ, strongly co-occurred, TCR associations were difficult to assign to individual alleles. Broadly in line with IMGT annotations, most TCR beta V segments showed up in productive rearrangements about 87% or about 30% of the time in an earlier analysis of 587 of the donors. A further reported finding was that TCR beta sequences accurately predicted the HLA-A and HLA-B alleles for most subjects in the first cohort. The classifier was reported to diagnose cytomegalovirus status with high specificity and sensitivity in both the original and validation cohorts. It was suggested by the authors that the approach could potentially be generalized to other disease states and immunological phenotypes. Most CMV-associated TCR beta chains appeared to be HLA-restricted in a later analysis, and the HLA associations seemed to be driven largely by CMV exposure. An association between a missense DCLRE1C variant and V-gene and J-gene trimming of TCR beta chains was found in a later genetic analysis and replicated in an independent cohort. The cohort was sequenced for TCR beta chains only, and without alpha or paired-chain data the features that could be detected were limited. In vitro tests confirmed that a few of the cytomegalovirus-associated TCR beta chains recognize cytomegalovirus antigens. CMV serostatus was the only immune exposure information available for the cohort. Some IMGT-functional V segments, including TRBV6-2 and TRBV6-3, could not be told apart with the 87-base-pair reads, so those segments were excluded. At a false discovery rate of 0.05, a later analysis linked 16,951 TCR beta sequences to specific HLA alleles. The study gave a list of some 150 TCR beta chains associated with cytomegalovirus. A cluster of highly shared sequence variants was judged likely to represent a technical artifact of the sequencing pipeline. Most TCR sequences were observed very rarely across donors, whereas some public TCRs were present in many individuals. Because counts were too low, seventeen rarely observed V segments, including chromosome 9 orphons, were excluded from the earlier analysis of under 650 of the donors.

About this clone: The specificity of this receptor is unknown. Within one base of it there is no much larger clone, and no base qualities were kept.

The germline V gene specifies MGHDK as CDR1 and SYGVNS as CDR2. The CDR3 goes from the cysteine to the phenylalanine over 15 residues. Only the CDR3 DNA stays, 45 bases, in frame from base 1. V loses 6 bases at its end and J loses 3 bases; junction bases beyond the gene matches: 5. Library preparation was by the immunoSEQ multiplex PCR assay. For the multiplex PCR, a mixture combining 60 forward primers for TCR Vbeta segments and 13 reverse primers for TCR Jbeta segments was used. The CDR3 region of rearranged TCR beta genes was amplified from genomic DNA with a multiplex PCR assay. The amplified TCR beta libraries were sequenced on the Illumina HiSeq System as 87-base-pair reads. In the original analysis: Across the 670 or so repertoires, a later analysis counted tens of millions of unique TCR beta chains, around 10 million of which were shared by at least two donors. Raw reads were error-corrected and collapsed into unique sequences by a nearest-neighbor algorithm in which closely related sequences were merged to remove PCR and sequencing errors. CDR3 sequences were aligned to IMGT reference sequences to assign V, D and J gene segments. For a sequence to be retained, at least a six-nucleotide match to both a V gene segment and a J gene segment was required. A rearrangement was called productive if the CDR3 had no stop codons and remained in frame with V and J, and every other rearrangement was called non-productive. CDR3 was defined by IMGT convention, running from the second conserved V-encoded cysteine to the conserved J-encoded phenylalanine. The earlier analysis of 500 to 600 of the donors excluded sequences that lacked an unambiguous match to a single V gene segment. In an earlier analysis of approximately 550 of the donors, V segments were called functional above 56.7% productive rearrangements and were called segregating when the between-donor standard deviation exceeded 5%. A statistical classification framework was built to diagnose cytomegalovirus status from the catalog of TCR beta chain sequences. In a later analysis, V and J genes were assigned by comparing TCR nucleotide sequences against IMGT/GENE-DB human TR gene sequences. The TCRdist pipeline was used in a later analysis to assign CDR3 sequences and most-parsimonious VDJ recombination scenarios. A later analysis defined each TCR beta chain by its CDR3 amino acid sequence plus V-gene family, and excluded reads lacking a unique V-gene family. To address suspected cross-contamination and a sequencing artifact, a later analysis removed approximately 590 highly shared, low-generation-probability nucleotide sequences. In a later analysis, a clonal expansion index for each public chain was calculated from normalized within-repertoire ranks of inferred template counts. Generation probabilities in a later analysis came from a VDJ recombination model fitted to out-of-frame rearrangements, and those results were checked against IGoR. In a later analysis, TCR-TCR, TCR-HLA and TCR-CMV co-occurrence was scored with hypergeometric tests, and a repertoire-size bias correction was applied to TCR pairs. To estimate false discovery rates, a later analysis permuted the HLA or CMV assignments 20 times. In a later analysis, co-occurring TCRs were grouped using DBSCAN, with TCRdist sequence similarity added in when clustering inside HLA-allele-positive subsets. For co-occurrence clustering, repertoires with fewer than 30,000 or more than 120,000 public chains were excluded, along with roughly 5 repertoires with anomalous nucleotide sharing. TCRdb stores this immuneACCESS table with in-frame sequences only. Part of the clones is absent; in the studies checked, under half of the shortfall reflects unresolved V genes, and no reason is known for the rest. V, J and clone size are those of that table, while D and trimming were read from the DNA. This sample comprises about 130,000 clones, about four fifths of them detected only once. The top ten clonotypes cover around 4.1% of the sample.

The cohort comprised under 700 healthy bone marrow donors. At the time of sampling, all cohort members were nominally healthy, though unrecorded immune exposures were likely present. The donor tested CMV seronegative and was one of the 352 seronegative cohort members. A peripheral blood sample was collected from each donor, and TCR beta sequencing was performed on peripheral blood mononuclear cells. Genomic DNA was extracted from the blood cell samples with the Qiagen DNeasy Blood Extraction Kit. The TCR comes from a woman between 35 and 50 years old in good health and CMV-seronegative. This chain is built from TRBV25-1 and TRBJ2-3; 11 central bases correspond to TRBD2. Material: PBMCs. Here the CDR3 is given as CASRLGLAVTDTQYF. The bases read TGTGCCAGCAGGTTGGGACTAGCGGTAACAGATACGCAGTATTTT.